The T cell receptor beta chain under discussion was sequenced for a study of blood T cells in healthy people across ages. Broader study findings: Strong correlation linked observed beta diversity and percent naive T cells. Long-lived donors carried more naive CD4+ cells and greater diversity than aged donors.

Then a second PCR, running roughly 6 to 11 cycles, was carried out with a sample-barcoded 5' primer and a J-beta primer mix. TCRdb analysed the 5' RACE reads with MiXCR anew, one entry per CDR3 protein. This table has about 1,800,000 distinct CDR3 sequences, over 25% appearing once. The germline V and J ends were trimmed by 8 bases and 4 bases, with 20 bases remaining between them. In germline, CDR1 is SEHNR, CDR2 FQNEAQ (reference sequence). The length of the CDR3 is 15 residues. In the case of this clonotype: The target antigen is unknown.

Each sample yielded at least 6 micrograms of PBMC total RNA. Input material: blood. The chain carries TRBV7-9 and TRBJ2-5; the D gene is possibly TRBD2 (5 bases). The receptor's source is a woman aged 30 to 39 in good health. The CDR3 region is CASGSGSHLAETQYF. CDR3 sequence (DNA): TGTGCCAGCGGATCAGGTTCCCACCTAGCAGAGACCCAGTACTTC.